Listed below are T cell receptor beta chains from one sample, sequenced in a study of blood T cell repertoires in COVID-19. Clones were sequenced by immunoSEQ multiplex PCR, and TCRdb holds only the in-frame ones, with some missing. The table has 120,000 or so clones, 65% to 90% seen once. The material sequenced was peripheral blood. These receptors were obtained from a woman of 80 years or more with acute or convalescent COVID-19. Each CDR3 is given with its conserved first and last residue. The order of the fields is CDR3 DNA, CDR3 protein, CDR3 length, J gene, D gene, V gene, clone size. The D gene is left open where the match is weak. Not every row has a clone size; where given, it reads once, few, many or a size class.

cdr3_nt: TGTGCCAGCAGAGAGGGGACAGATAATTCACCCCTCCACTTT
cdr3_aa: CASREGTDNSPLHF
cdr3_length: 14
j_call: TRBJ1-6
d_call: TRBD1
v_call: TRBV2
clone_size: once

cdr3_nt: TGTGCCAGCAGCCGAGTCCCGAATGAAAAACTGTTTTTT
cdr3_aa: CASSRVPNEKLFF
cdr3_length: 13
j_call: TRBJ1-4
d_call: NA
v_call: TRBV7-2
clone_size: NA

cdr3_nt: TGTGCCAGCAGCCAGTTAACTTCATTCGGAAACACCATATATTTT
cdr3_aa: CASSQLTSFGNTIYF
cdr3_length: 15
j_call: TRBJ1-3
d_call: NA
v_call: TRBV14
clone_size: NA

cdr3_nt: TGCGCCAGCAGCTCACTGGGACATAGCACAGATACGCAGTATTTT
cdr3_aa: CASSSLGHSTDTQYF
cdr3_length: 15
j_call: TRBJ2-3
d_call: NA
v_call: TRBV5-1
clone_size: NA

cdr3_nt: TGTGCCAGCAGCCCAGAAGGGGGTCCCGGGGAGCTGTTTTTT
cdr3_aa: CASSPEGGPGELFF
cdr3_length: 14
j_call: TRBJ2-2
d_call: NA
v_call: TRBV7-9
clone_size: NA

cdr3_nt: TGTGCCAGCAGTGGGGGGGGAAACGATGGCTACACCTTC
cdr3_aa: CASSGGGNDGYTF
cdr3_length: 13
j_call: TRBJ1-2
d_call: NA
v_call: TRBV28
clone_size: NA

cdr3_nt: TGTGCCAGCATGCCCAGGGGCTATATGGACACTGAAGCTTTCTTT
cdr3_aa: CASMPRGYMDTEAFF
cdr3_length: 15
j_call: TRBJ1-1
d_call: NA
v_call: TRBV6-5
clone_size: NA

cdr3_nt: TGTGCCAGCAGCCAAGATGCGGTGGGACAATCCCTCTATGGCTACACCTTC
cdr3_aa: CASSQDAVGQSLYGYTF
cdr3_length: 17
j_call: TRBJ1-2
d_call: NA
v_call: TRBV4-2
clone_size: NA

cdr3_nt: TGCAGCGTTGTCAGCTCTGGAAACACCATATATTTT
cdr3_aa: CSVVSSGNTIYF
cdr3_length: 12
j_call: TRBJ1-3
d_call: NA
v_call: TRBV29-1
clone_size: NA

cdr3_nt: TGTGCCAGCAATCAAGGAGTCGGCGGGCCCCAGCATTTT
cdr3_aa: CASNQGVGGPQHF
cdr3_length: 13
j_call: TRBJ1-5
d_call: NA
v_call: TRBV28
clone_size: NA

cdr3_nt: TGTGCTAGTGGTTTTTCTCTACAGGGAGGAAACACCATATATTTT
cdr3_aa: CASGFSLQGGNTIYF
cdr3_length: 15
j_call: TRBJ1-3
d_call: NA
v_call: TRBV12-5
clone_size: NA

cdr3_nt: TGTGCCAGCAGAGGGACAGGGATAAGCACCGGGGAGCTGTTTTTT
cdr3_aa: CASRGTGISTGELFF
cdr3_length: 15
j_call: TRBJ2-2
d_call: TRBD1
v_call: TRBV5-5
clone_size: NA

cdr3_nt: TGTGCCAGTAGGACAGCGGGGAACACCGGGGAGCTGTTTTTT
cdr3_aa: CASRTAGNTGELFF
cdr3_length: 14
j_call: TRBJ2-2
d_call: NA
v_call: TRBV19
clone_size: NA

cdr3_nt: TGTGCCAGTAGTAGACCGGGACTAGTACCTGAGCAGTTCTTC
cdr3_aa: CASSRPGLVPEQFF
cdr3_length: 14
j_call: TRBJ2-1
d_call: TRBD2
v_call: TRBV19
clone_size: NA

cdr3_nt: TGTGCCAGCAGTTTAAGGAAGGCAGGGAGCAATCAGCCCCAGCATTTT
cdr3_aa: CASSLRKAGSNQPQHF
cdr3_length: 16
j_call: TRBJ1-5
d_call: NA
v_call: TRBV28
clone_size: NA

cdr3_nt: TGTGCCAGCAGCCGTAGGCGTGGAATGGGCGCCTACACCTTC
cdr3_aa: CASSRRRGMGAYTF
cdr3_length: 14
j_call: TRBJ1-2
d_call: NA
v_call: TRBV3-1/TRBV3-2
clone_size: NA

cdr3_nt: TGTGCCAGCAGTGAAAGAAGAGAAAGGACAGGGGTCTACAATGAGCAGTTCTTC
cdr3_aa: CASSERRERTGVYNEQFF
cdr3_length: 18
j_call: TRBJ2-1
d_call: TRBD1
v_call: TRBV6-1
clone_size: NA

cdr3_nt: TGCGCCAGCAGCCAAGAGGGCGGCCAGGGGGATTCACCCCTCCACTTT
cdr3_aa: CASSQEGGQGDSPLHF
cdr3_length: 16
j_call: TRBJ1-6
d_call: TRBD1
v_call: TRBV4-1
clone_size: NA

cdr3_nt: TGTGCCAGCAGTTTCACAGGAGACACTGAAGCTTTCTTT
cdr3_aa: CASSFTGDTEAFF
cdr3_length: 13
j_call: TRBJ1-1
d_call: NA
v_call: TRBV27
clone_size: NA

cdr3_nt: TGTGCCAGCAGCGATCAACAGGGGACCGGAAACACCATATATTTT
cdr3_aa: CASSDQQGTGNTIYF
cdr3_length: 15
j_call: TRBJ1-3
d_call: TRBD1
v_call: TRBV9
clone_size: few

cdr3_nt: TGTGCCAGCACCATTCGGACTAGCGGGGCAGTTGAGCAGTTCTTC
cdr3_aa: CASTIRTSGAVEQFF
cdr3_length: 15
j_call: TRBJ2-1
d_call: TRBD2
v_call: TRBV2
clone_size: NA

cdr3_nt: TGCGCCAGCAGCTATTCGGGAAATCCGGGCACTGAAGCTTTCTTT
cdr3_aa: CASSYSGNPGTEAFF
cdr3_length: 15
j_call: TRBJ1-1
d_call: NA
v_call: TRBV5-1
clone_size: NA

cdr3_nt: TGCAGCGTTGAAGATGGTACTAGCACAGATACGCAGTATTTT
cdr3_aa: CSVEDGTSTDTQYF
cdr3_length: 14
j_call: TRBJ2-3
d_call: NA
v_call: TRBV29-1
clone_size: NA

cdr3_nt: TGTGCCAGCAGCACGGACACCGAGCAGTACTTC
cdr3_aa: CASSTDTEQYF
cdr3_length: 11
j_call: TRBJ2-7
d_call: NA
v_call: TRBV21-1
clone_size: NA

cdr3_nt: TGTGCCAGCAGTTTACAGGGGGCAACAGGAGGCTACACCTTC
cdr3_aa: CASSLQGATGGYTF
cdr3_length: 14
j_call: TRBJ1-2
d_call: TRBD1
v_call: TRBV28
clone_size: NA

cdr3_nt: TGTGCCAGCAGCGTAGCTTGGGGGACAGGGACCGGGGAGCTGTTTTTT
cdr3_aa: CASSVAWGTGTGELFF
cdr3_length: 16
j_call: TRBJ2-2
d_call: TRBD1
v_call: TRBV9
clone_size: NA

cdr3_nt: TGTGCCAGCAGTTCACCGGGACAGGGGGCCAATTCACCCCTCCACTTT
cdr3_aa: CASSSPGQGANSPLHF
cdr3_length: 16
j_call: TRBJ1-6
d_call: TRBD1
v_call: TRBV27
clone_size: NA

cdr3_nt: TGCGCCAGCACGGGACAGGGGGCGCCGGCCGAAAAACTGTTTTTT
cdr3_aa: CASTGQGAPAEKLFF
cdr3_length: 15
j_call: TRBJ1-4
d_call: TRBD1
v_call: TRBV5-1
clone_size: NA

cdr3_nt: TGCAGCGTTGCAGATAGCTCCTATAATTCACCCCTCCACTTT
cdr3_aa: CSVADSSYNSPLHF
cdr3_length: 14
j_call: TRBJ1-6
d_call: NA
v_call: TRBV29-1
clone_size: NA

cdr3_nt: TGTGCCAGCAGCAGAGACATCACCGGGGAGCTGTTTTTT
cdr3_aa: CASSRDITGELFF
cdr3_length: 13
j_call: TRBJ2-2
d_call: NA
v_call: TRBV7-2
clone_size: NA

cdr3_nt: TGTGCCAGCGCAGGGGGCCTTGGCTACACCTTC
cdr3_aa: CASAGGLGYTF
cdr3_length: 11
j_call: TRBJ1-2
d_call: TRBD1
v_call: TRBV3-1/TRBV3-2
clone_size: once

cdr3_nt: TGTGCCAGCAGCTTGTCCTCCAGCGGTGGGTATGGCTACACCTTC
cdr3_aa: CASSLSSSGGYGYTF
cdr3_length: 15
j_call: TRBJ1-2
d_call: NA
v_call: TRBV7-3
clone_size: NA

cdr3_nt: TGTGCCACCAGCATGAGCGGGGGGAACTCCTACAATGAGCAGTTCTTC
cdr3_aa: CATSMSGGNSYNEQFF
cdr3_length: 16
j_call: TRBJ2-1
d_call: TRBD2
v_call: TRBV15
clone_size: once

cdr3_nt: TGTGCCAGCAGCGCAGTCCCGGGACAGGGGATTGAAGCTTTCTTT
cdr3_aa: CASSAVPGQGIEAFF
cdr3_length: 15
j_call: TRBJ1-1
d_call: TRBD1
v_call: TRBV9
clone_size: NA

cdr3_nt: TGCGCCAGCAGCTCGGGAGACATCAACACTGAAGCTTTCTTT
cdr3_aa: CASSSGDINTEAFF
cdr3_length: 14
j_call: TRBJ1-1
d_call: NA
v_call: TRBV5-1
clone_size: NA

cdr3_nt: TGTGCCAGCAGCTTTGCGAGGTCTGGCTACACCTTC
cdr3_aa: CASSFARSGYTF
cdr3_length: 12
j_call: TRBJ1-2
d_call: NA
v_call: TRBV11-2
clone_size: NA

cdr3_nt: TGTGCCAGCAGCTTGTACGGGACAGGGGGCACTGAAGCTTTCTTT
cdr3_aa: CASSLYGTGGTEAFF
cdr3_length: 15
j_call: TRBJ1-1
d_call: TRBD1
v_call: TRBV7-9
clone_size: NA

cdr3_nt: TGTGCCAGCAGTGAAAGGCAGGGTGATCAGCCCCAGCATTTT
cdr3_aa: CASSERQGDQPQHF
cdr3_length: 14
j_call: TRBJ1-5
d_call: NA
v_call: TRBV6-1
clone_size: few

cdr3_nt: TGTGCCAGTATGGAACAGCCGAACACCGGGGAGCTGTTTTTT
cdr3_aa: CASMEQPNTGELFF
cdr3_length: 14
j_call: TRBJ2-2
d_call: NA
v_call: TRBV19
clone_size: NA

cdr3_nt: TGCGCCAGCAGCCAAGATCCGCGCTCGCAGGGTGGCTACACCTTC
cdr3_aa: CASSQDPRSQGGYTF
cdr3_length: 15
j_call: TRBJ1-2
d_call: NA
v_call: TRBV4-3
clone_size: NA

cdr3_nt: TGTGCCAGCAGCCTCTACAGATCAGGGAATTCACCCCAGCATTTT
cdr3_aa: CASSLYRSGNSPQHF
cdr3_length: 15
j_call: TRBJ1-5
d_call: NA
v_call: TRBV7-8
clone_size: NA

cdr3_nt: TGTGCCAGCAGCCAAGTTCGGTCACCCCTCCACTTT
cdr3_aa: CASSQVRSPLHF
cdr3_length: 12
j_call: TRBJ1-6
d_call: NA
v_call: TRBV3-1/TRBV3-2
clone_size: NA

cdr3_nt: TGTGCCAGCAGCGCGGGACAGGGGTCCTATGGCTACACCTTC
cdr3_aa: CASSAGQGSYGYTF
cdr3_length: 14
j_call: TRBJ1-2
d_call: TRBD1
v_call: TRBV9
clone_size: NA

cdr3_nt: TGTGCCAGCAGTGCGACAGGAATGAACACTGAAGCTTTCTTT
cdr3_aa: CASSATGMNTEAFF
cdr3_length: 14
j_call: TRBJ1-1
d_call: NA
v_call: TRBV2
clone_size: NA

cdr3_nt: TGTGCCAGCAGTCCGCTCCCGGGACAGGGGGCGCTTGGGGAGCTGTTTTTT
cdr3_aa: CASSPLPGQGALGELFF
cdr3_length: 17
j_call: TRBJ2-2
d_call: TRBD1
v_call: TRBV28
clone_size: NA

cdr3_nt: TGTGCCAGCAGTATACAGAGAAACACCATATATTTT
cdr3_aa: CASSIQRNTIYF
cdr3_length: 12
j_call: TRBJ1-3
d_call: NA
v_call: TRBV12-3/TRBV12-4
clone_size: NA

cdr3_nt: TGTGCTAGTGGCCCTAGCGGGGGGCACAATGAGCAGTTCTTC
cdr3_aa: CASGPSGGHNEQFF
cdr3_length: 14
j_call: TRBJ2-1
d_call: TRBD2
v_call: TRBV12-5
clone_size: NA

cdr3_nt: TGCGCCAGCAGCTTGGGGCAGGACTACGAGCAGTACTTC
cdr3_aa: CASSLGQDYEQYF
cdr3_length: 13
j_call: TRBJ2-7
d_call: NA
v_call: TRBV5-1
clone_size: NA

cdr3_nt: TGCGCCAGCAGCTTGGGACAGACCAAGGGTCGGGAGACCCAGTACTTC
cdr3_aa: CASSLGQTKGRETQYF
cdr3_length: 16
j_call: TRBJ2-5
d_call: NA
v_call: TRBV5-1
clone_size: once

cdr3_nt: TGTGCCATCAGTTTTGGAGGGACTGAAGCTTTCTTT
cdr3_aa: CAISFGGTEAFF
cdr3_length: 12
j_call: TRBJ1-1
d_call: NA
v_call: TRBV10-3
clone_size: NA

cdr3_nt: TGTGCCAGCAGCCAAGGGGCAGACCAGCCCCAGCATTTT
cdr3_aa: CASSQGADQPQHF
cdr3_length: 13
j_call: TRBJ1-5
d_call: NA
v_call: TRBV14
clone_size: NA

cdr3_nt: TGTGCCAGCAGCGTGGGACGGAGCTCTGGAAACACCATATATTTT
cdr3_aa: CASSVGRSSGNTIYF
cdr3_length: 15
j_call: TRBJ1-3
d_call: NA
v_call: TRBV5-6
clone_size: NA

cdr3_nt: TGCGCCAGCAGCTCTAGCGGGGGCACAGATACGCAGTATTTT
cdr3_aa: CASSSSGGTDTQYF
cdr3_length: 14
j_call: TRBJ2-3
d_call: TRBD2
v_call: TRBV5-1
clone_size: NA

cdr3_nt: TGTGCCAGCAGCTCGGACAGGGGTGATTCACCCCTCCACTTT
cdr3_aa: CASSSDRGDSPLHF
cdr3_length: 14
j_call: TRBJ1-6
d_call: TRBD1
v_call: TRBV13
clone_size: NA

cdr3_nt: TGCGCCAGCAGCTTGGGGGGACAGGGGATCAATGAAAAACTGTTTTTT
cdr3_aa: CASSLGGQGINEKLFF
cdr3_length: 16
j_call: TRBJ1-4
d_call: TRBD1
v_call: TRBV5-1
clone_size: NA